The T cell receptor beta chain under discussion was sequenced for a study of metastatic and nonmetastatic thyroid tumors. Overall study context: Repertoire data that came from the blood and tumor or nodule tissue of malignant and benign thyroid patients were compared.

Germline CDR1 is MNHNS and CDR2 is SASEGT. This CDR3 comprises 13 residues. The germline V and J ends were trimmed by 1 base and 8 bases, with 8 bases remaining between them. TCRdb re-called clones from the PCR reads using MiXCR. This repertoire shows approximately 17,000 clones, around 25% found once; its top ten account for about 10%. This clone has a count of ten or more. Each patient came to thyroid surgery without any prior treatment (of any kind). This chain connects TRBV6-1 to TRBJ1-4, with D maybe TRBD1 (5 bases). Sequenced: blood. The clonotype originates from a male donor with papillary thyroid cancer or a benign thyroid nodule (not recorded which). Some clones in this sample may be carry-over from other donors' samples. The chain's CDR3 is CASSEGGLEKLFF. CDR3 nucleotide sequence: TGTGCCAGCAGTGAAGGGGGGTTGGAAAAACTGTTTTTT.